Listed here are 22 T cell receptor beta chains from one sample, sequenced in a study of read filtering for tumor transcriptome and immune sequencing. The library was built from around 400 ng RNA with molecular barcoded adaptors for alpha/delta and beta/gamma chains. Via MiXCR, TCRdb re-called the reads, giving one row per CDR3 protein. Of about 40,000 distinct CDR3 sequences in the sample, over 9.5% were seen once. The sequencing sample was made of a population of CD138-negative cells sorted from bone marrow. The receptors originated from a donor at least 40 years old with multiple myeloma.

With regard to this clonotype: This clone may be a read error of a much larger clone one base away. CDR3 in amino acids: CASSQDERGNTGTQYF. The CDR3 bases are TGTGCCAGCAGCCAAGATGAGCGGGGCAACACAGGTACGCAGTATTTT. This chain uses TRBV14 with TRBJ2-3, with 7 bases that match TRBD2. The CDR3 totals 16 residues. Germline lookup yields CDR1 SGHDN and CDR2 FVKESK.

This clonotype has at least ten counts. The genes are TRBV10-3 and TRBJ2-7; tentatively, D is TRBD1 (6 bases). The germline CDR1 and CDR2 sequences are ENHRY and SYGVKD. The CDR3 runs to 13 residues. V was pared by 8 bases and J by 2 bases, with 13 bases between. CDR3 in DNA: TGTGCCATCTCGACAGGAACCGCCTACGAGCAGTACTTC. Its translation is CAISTGTAYEQYF.

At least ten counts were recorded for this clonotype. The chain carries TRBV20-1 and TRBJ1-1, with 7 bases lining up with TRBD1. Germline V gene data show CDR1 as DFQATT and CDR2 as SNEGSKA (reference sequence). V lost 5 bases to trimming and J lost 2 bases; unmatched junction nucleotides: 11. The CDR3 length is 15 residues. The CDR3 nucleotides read TGCAGTGCTCCTGAGACAGGGAGAGGAAACACTGAAGCTTTCTTT. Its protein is CSAPETGRGNTEAFF.

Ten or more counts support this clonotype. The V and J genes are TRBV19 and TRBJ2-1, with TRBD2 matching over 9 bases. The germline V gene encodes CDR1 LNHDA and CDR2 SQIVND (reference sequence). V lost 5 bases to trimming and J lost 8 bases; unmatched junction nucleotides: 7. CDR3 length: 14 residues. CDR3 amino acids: CASSPAGGPDEQFF. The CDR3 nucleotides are TGTGCCAGTAGTCCGGCGGGGGGGCCGGATGAGCAGTTCTTC.

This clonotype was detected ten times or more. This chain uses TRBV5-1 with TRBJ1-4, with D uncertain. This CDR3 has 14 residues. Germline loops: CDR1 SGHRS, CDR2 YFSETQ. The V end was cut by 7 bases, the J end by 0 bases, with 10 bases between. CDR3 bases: TGCGCCAGCGGGATGGACCCAACTAATGAAAAACTGTTTTTT. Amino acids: CASGMDPTNEKLFF. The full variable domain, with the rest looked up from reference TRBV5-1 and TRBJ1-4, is KAGVTQTPRYLIKTRGQQVTLSCSPISGHRSVSWYQQTPGQGLQFLFEYFSETQRNKGNFPGRFSGRQFSNSRSEMNVSTLELGDSALYLCASGMDPTNEKLFFGSGTQLSVL.

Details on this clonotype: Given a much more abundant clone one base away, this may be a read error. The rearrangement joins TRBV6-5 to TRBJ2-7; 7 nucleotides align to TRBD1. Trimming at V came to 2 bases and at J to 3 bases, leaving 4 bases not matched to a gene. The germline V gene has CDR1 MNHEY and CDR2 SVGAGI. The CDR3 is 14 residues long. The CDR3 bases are TGTGCCAGCAGTTACCTCTGGGACAGCTACGAGCAGTACTTC. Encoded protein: CASSYLWDSYEQYF.

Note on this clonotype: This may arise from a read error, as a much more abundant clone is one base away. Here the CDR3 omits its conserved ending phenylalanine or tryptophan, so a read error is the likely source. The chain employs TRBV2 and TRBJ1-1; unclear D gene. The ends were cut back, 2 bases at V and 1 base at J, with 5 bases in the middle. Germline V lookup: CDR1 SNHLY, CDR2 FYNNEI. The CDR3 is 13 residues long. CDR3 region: CASSEQQNTEAFL. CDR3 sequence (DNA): TGTGCCAGCAGTGAACAGCAGAACACTGAAGCTTTCCTT.

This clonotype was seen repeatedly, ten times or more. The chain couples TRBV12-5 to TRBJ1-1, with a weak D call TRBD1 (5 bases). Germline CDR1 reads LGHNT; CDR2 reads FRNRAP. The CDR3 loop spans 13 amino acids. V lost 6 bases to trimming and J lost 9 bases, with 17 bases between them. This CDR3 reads CASGRRVPVKAFF. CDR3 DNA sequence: TGTGCTAGTGGCCGCAGGGTTCCAGTGAAAGCTTTCTTT.

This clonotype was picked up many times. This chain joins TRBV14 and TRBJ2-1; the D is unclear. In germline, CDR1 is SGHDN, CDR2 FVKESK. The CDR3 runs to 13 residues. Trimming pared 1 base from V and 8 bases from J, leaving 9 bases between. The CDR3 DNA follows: TGTGCCAGCAGCCAAGCTTTCCGGGATGAGCAGTTCTTC. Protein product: CASSQAFRDEQFF.

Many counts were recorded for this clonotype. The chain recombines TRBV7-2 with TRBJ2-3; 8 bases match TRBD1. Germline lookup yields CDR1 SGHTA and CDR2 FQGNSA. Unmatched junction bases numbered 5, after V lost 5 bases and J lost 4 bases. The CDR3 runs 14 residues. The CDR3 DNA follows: TGTGCCAGCAGCGGCGGGACAGGCTCAGATACGCAGTATTTT. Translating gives CASSGGTGSDTQYF.

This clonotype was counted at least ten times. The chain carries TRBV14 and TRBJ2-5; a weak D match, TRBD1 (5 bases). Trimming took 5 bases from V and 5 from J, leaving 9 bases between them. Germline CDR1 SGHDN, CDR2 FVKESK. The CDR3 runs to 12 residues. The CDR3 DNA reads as TGTGCCAGCAGCAAGGGGCGGGAGACCCAGTACTTC. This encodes CASSKGRETQYF. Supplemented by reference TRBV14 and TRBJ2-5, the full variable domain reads EAGVTQFPSHSVIEKGQTVTLRCDPISGHDNLYWYRRVMGKEIKFLLHFVKESKQDESGMPNNRFLAERTGGTYSTLKVQPAELEDSGVYFCASSKGRETQYFGPGTRLLVL.

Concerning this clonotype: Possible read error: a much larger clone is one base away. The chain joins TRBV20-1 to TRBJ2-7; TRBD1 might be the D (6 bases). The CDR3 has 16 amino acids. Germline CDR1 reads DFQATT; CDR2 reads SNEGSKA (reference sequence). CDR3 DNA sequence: TGCAGTGCTAGAGATGGGGACACCCCGGGATCCTACGGGCAGTACTTC. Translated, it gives CSARDGDTPGSYGQYF.

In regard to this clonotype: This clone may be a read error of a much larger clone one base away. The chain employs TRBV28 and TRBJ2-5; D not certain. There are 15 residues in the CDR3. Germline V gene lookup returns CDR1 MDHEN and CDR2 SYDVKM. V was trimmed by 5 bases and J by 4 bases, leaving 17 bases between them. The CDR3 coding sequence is TGTGCCAGCAGTCCCTTCCTGGCAGGCGGAGAGACCCAGTACTTC. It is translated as CASSPFLAGGETQYF.

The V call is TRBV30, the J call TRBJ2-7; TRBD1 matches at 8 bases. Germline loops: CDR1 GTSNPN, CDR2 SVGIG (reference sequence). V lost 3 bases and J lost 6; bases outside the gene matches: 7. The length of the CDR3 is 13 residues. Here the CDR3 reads CAWRPSDRAEQYF. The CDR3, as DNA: TGTGCCTGGAGACCCTCGGACAGGGCCGAGCAGTACTTC.

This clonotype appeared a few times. The CDR3 reads CASSRPGIPNTIYF. Written as DNA, the CDR3 is TGCGCCAGCAGCCGGCCGGGGATCCCCAACACCATATATTTT. V is TRBV4-1 and J is TRBJ1-3; D unresolved. Germline loops: CDR1 MGHRA, CDR2 YSYEKL. The length of the CDR3 is 14 residues. V was pared by 4 bases and J by 7 bases, with 14 bases between.

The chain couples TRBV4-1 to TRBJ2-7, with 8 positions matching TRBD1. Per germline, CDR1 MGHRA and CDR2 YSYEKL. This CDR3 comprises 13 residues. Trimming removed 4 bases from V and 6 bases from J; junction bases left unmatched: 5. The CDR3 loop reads CASSLFDRGEQYF. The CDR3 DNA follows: TGCGCCAGCAGCCTATTCGACAGGGGCGAGCAGTACTTC.

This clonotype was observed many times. This chain's CDR3 is CASSLQGSQPQHF. The CDR3 region has the DNA TGTGCCAGCAGCTTACAGGGATCTCAGCCCCAGCATTTT. This chain joins TRBV5-4 and TRBJ1-5, with D possibly TRBD1 on 6 matching bases. This CDR3 contains 13 residues. Trimming shortened V by 2 bases and J by 6 bases, and 9 bases separated the two germline ends. The V gene's germline CDR1 is SGHNT and CDR2 YYREEE (reference sequence).

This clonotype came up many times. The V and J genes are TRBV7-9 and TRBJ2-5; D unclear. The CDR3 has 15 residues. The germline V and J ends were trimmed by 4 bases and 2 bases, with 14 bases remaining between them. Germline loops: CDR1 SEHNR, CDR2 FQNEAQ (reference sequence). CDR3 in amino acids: CASSSRNMGQETQYF. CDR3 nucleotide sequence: TGTGCCAGCAGCTCGAGGAATATGGGTCAAGAGACCCAGTACTTC.

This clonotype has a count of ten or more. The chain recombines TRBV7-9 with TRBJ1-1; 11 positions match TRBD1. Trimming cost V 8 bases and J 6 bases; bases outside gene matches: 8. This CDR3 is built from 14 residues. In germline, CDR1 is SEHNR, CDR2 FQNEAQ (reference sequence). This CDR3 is CASSPGQGEAEAFF. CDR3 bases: TGTGCCAGCTCGCCGGGACAGGGGGAGGCTGAAGCTTTCTTT.

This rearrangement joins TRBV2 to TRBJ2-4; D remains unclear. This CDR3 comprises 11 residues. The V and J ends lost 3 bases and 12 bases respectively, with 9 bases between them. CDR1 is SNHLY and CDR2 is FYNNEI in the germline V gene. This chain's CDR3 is CASSEGRNQYF. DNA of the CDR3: TGTGCCAGCAGTGAGGGTCGGAATCAGTACTTC.

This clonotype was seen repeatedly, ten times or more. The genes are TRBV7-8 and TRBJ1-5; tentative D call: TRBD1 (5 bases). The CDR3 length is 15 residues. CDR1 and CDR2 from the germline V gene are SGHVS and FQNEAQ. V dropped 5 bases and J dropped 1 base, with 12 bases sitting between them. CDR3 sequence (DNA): TGTGCCAGCAGCCTCCGGGACGGGAGCAATCAGCCCCAGCATTTT. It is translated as CASSLRDGSNQPQHF.

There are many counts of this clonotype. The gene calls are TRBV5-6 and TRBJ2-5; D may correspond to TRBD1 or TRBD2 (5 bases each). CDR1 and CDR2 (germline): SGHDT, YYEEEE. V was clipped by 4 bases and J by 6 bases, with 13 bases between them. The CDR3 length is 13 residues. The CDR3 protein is CASSVEGTKTQYF. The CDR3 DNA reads TGTGCCAGCAGCGTGGAAGGGACGAAGACCCAGTACTTC.